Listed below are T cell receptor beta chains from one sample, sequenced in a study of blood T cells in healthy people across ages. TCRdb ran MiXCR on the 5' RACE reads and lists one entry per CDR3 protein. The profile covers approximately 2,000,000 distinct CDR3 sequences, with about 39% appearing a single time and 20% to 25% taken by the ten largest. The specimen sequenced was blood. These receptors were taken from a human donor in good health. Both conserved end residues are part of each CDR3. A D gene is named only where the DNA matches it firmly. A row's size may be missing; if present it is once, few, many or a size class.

cdr3_nt: TGCGCCAGCGCCTTCGGACAGGGGGCAGGGGAGACCCAGTACTTC
cdr3_aa: CASAFGQGAGETQYF
d_call: TRBD1
j_call: TRBJ2-5
v_call: TRBV5-1
clone_size: few

cdr3_nt: TGTGCCAGCAGTATCGGGACAGAGGACTACGAGCAGTACTTC
cdr3_aa: CASSIGTEDYEQYF
d_call: TRBD1
j_call: TRBJ2-7
v_call: TRBV5-6
clone_size: -

cdr3_nt: TGCAGCGTTGACAAGAGCCAAGAGACCCAGTACTTC
cdr3_aa: CSVDKSQETQYF
d_call: -
j_call: TRBJ2-5
v_call: TRBV29-1
clone_size: -

cdr3_nt: TGCAGCGTTGTTGAGACTGGCCGTCAGCCCCAGCATTTT
cdr3_aa: CSVVETGRQPQHF
d_call: -
j_call: TRBJ1-5
v_call: TRBV29-1
clone_size: few

cdr3_nt: TGCGCCAGCAGCCTGCCTCGGACGGCAGATACGCAGTATTTT
cdr3_aa: CASSLPRTADTQYF
d_call: -
j_call: TRBJ2-3
v_call: TRBV4-1
clone_size: few

cdr3_nt: TGTGCCAGCAGTGAATACGGGGGCGAGGTCACAGATACGCAGTATTTT
cdr3_aa: CASSEYGGEVTDTQYF
d_call: -
j_call: TRBJ2-3
v_call: TRBV25-1
clone_size: -

cdr3_nt: TGTGCCAGCAGTTCCCCCGTGGGAGTTGAAGCTTTCTTT
cdr3_aa: CASSSPVGVEAFF
d_call: -
j_call: TRBJ1-1
v_call: TRBV6-5
clone_size: few

cdr3_nt: TGTGCCAGCAGTGAGGTCCCCGGTAGTGAAAAACTGTTTTTT
cdr3_aa: CASSEVPGSEKLFF
d_call: -
j_call: TRBJ1-4
v_call: TRBV2
clone_size: few

cdr3_nt: TGTGCCAGCAGCCAAGATCTTCCTCCCGGGCGACTCCAGCATTTT
cdr3_aa: CASSQDLPPGRLQHF
d_call: -
j_call: TRBJ1-5
v_call: TRBV4-2
clone_size: -

cdr3_nt: TGTGCCAGCAGCCAAGACAGGGCGGAGGAGACCCAGTACTTC
cdr3_aa: CASSQDRAEETQYF
d_call: -
j_call: TRBJ2-5
v_call: TRBV4-2
clone_size: -

cdr3_nt: TGTGCCAGCTCACCACCGGGGACAGCCTTTGGCTACACCTTC
cdr3_aa: CASSPPGTAFGYTF
d_call: TRBD1
j_call: TRBJ1-2
v_call: TRBV18
clone_size: -

cdr3_nt: TGTGCCAGCAGCACTATAATCGGGACAGGGGAATTTAACTATGGCTACACCTTC
cdr3_aa: CASSTIIGTGEFNYGYTF
d_call: TRBD1
j_call: TRBJ1-2
v_call: TRBV9
clone_size: few

cdr3_nt: TGTGCCAGCAGCGTAGCTGCCGGGGGCTGGGGCTACACCTTC
cdr3_aa: CASSVAAGGWGYTF
d_call: -
j_call: TRBJ1-2
v_call: TRBV9
clone_size: -

cdr3_nt: TGTGCCAGCAGCACCCTCGATTCCTATACGCAGTATTTT
cdr3_aa: CASSTLDSYTQYF
d_call: -
j_call: TRBJ2-3
v_call: TRBV13
clone_size: few

cdr3_nt: TGCAGCGTCGAAGCGACAGGCATCGAGCAGTACTTC
cdr3_aa: CSVEATGIEQYF
d_call: -
j_call: TRBJ2-7
v_call: TRBV29-1
clone_size: -

cdr3_nt: TGTGCCAGCAGCTTAGCCCTCGACAGGGAAAATTACGAGCAGTACTTC
cdr3_aa: CASSLALDRENYEQYF
d_call: TRBD1
j_call: TRBJ2-7
v_call: TRBV7-8
clone_size: -

cdr3_nt: TGTGCCAGTAGTATCTTAGCGGGGCCGGGGAATGAGCAGTTCTTC
cdr3_aa: CASSILAGPGNEQFF
d_call: TRBD2
j_call: TRBJ2-1
v_call: TRBV19
clone_size: -

cdr3_nt: TGCAGCGTTTATTTGAGGGGAAGCACAGATACGCAGTATTTT
cdr3_aa: CSVYLRGSTDTQYF
d_call: -
j_call: TRBJ2-3
v_call: TRBV29-1
clone_size: -

cdr3_nt: TGTGCCCGAAATGAGCAGTTCTTC
cdr3_aa: CARNEQFF
d_call: -
j_call: TRBJ2-1
v_call: TRBV6-2/TRBV6-3
clone_size: -

cdr3_nt: TGTGCCAGCAGCACGGGGCCGAGGAAAGCTTTCTTT
cdr3_aa: CASSTGPRKAFF
d_call: -
j_call: TRBJ1-1
v_call: TRBV27
clone_size: -

cdr3_nt: TGTGCCAACCGTGAGAACGGGGGACCACACGGAGAGACCCAGTACTTC
cdr3_aa: CANRENGGPHGETQYF
d_call: -
j_call: TRBJ2-5
v_call: TRBV2
clone_size: -

cdr3_nt: TGTGCCAGCAGCCAAGGGTTCCTGGACCTACCAGAAGACAGCTACGAGCAGTACTTC
cdr3_aa: CASSQGFLDLPEDSYEQYF
d_call: -
j_call: TRBJ2-7
v_call: TRBV3-1
clone_size: -

cdr3_nt: TGTGCCAGCAGTGACTCAGGAGGGACAGATACGCAGTATTTT
cdr3_aa: CASSDSGGTDTQYF
d_call: -
j_call: TRBJ2-3
v_call: TRBV7-2
clone_size: many

cdr3_nt: TGTGCCAGCAACCACCTTGGGAGGGGAACCTACGAGCAGTACTTC
cdr3_aa: CASNHLGRGTYEQYF
d_call: TRBD2
j_call: TRBJ2-7
v_call: TRBV27
clone_size: -

cdr3_nt: TGCAGTGCTGACATGACAATTGCGGAGACCCAGTACTTC
cdr3_aa: CSADMTIAETQYF
d_call: -
j_call: TRBJ2-5
v_call: TRBV20-1
clone_size: -

cdr3_nt: TGTGCCAGCAGCTTACACCCGGGACAGGGGGCCAATGAGCAGTTCTTC
cdr3_aa: CASSLHPGQGANEQFF
d_call: TRBD1
j_call: TRBJ2-1
v_call: TRBV11-3
clone_size: -

cdr3_nt: TGTGCCAGCAGCCCAGACAGGGAATGGAGTGGCTACACCTTC
cdr3_aa: CASSPDREWSGYTF
d_call: TRBD1
j_call: TRBJ1-2
v_call: TRBV7-8
clone_size: -

cdr3_nt: TGTGCCAGCAGCGGAGGCCCTCTGTGGAGCTCCTACAATGAGCAGTTCTTC
cdr3_aa: CASSGGPLWSSYNEQFF
d_call: -
j_call: TRBJ2-1
v_call: TRBV9
clone_size: few

cdr3_nt: TGCGCCAGCAGCCAAGTTGGGACAGGGAATGAAAAACTGTTTTTT
cdr3_aa: CASSQVGTGNEKLFF
d_call: TRBD1
j_call: TRBJ1-4
v_call: TRBV4-1
clone_size: -

cdr3_nt: TGTGCCAGCAGCTCCTGGGGGGATGAAAAACTGTTTTTT
cdr3_aa: CASSSWGDEKLFF
d_call: -
j_call: TRBJ1-4
v_call: TRBV7-9
clone_size: once

cdr3_nt: TGCAGTGCCGGGGCCCCGTCCGGGGGGGGCAATGAGCAGTTCTTC
cdr3_aa: CSAGAPSGGGNEQFF
d_call: TRBD2
j_call: TRBJ2-1
v_call: TRBV20-1
clone_size: few

cdr3_nt: TGCAGTGCACAGGACAGGGGAACTTCACCCCTCCACTTT
cdr3_aa: CSAQDRGTSPLHF
d_call: TRBD1
j_call: TRBJ1-6
v_call: TRBV20-1
clone_size: -

cdr3_nt: TGTGCCAGCAGCCCCGCCGACAGGGGTATTATCTATGGCTACACCTTC
cdr3_aa: CASSPADRGIIYGYTF
d_call: TRBD1
j_call: TRBJ1-2
v_call: TRBV7-2
clone_size: few

cdr3_nt: TGTGCCAGCAGCGAACAGACAGGGGCTCAGCCCCAGCATTTT
cdr3_aa: CASSEQTGAQPQHF
d_call: TRBD1
j_call: TRBJ1-5
v_call: TRBV9
clone_size: few

cdr3_nt: TGCAGCGTCGCGCGACCGTTGAACACTGAAGCTTTCTTT
cdr3_aa: CSVARPLNTEAFF
d_call: -
j_call: TRBJ1-1
v_call: TRBV29-1
clone_size: once

cdr3_nt: TGTGCCAGCAGCGTCACCGGGACAGGGGGCGGAAACACTGAAGCTTTCTTT
cdr3_aa: CASSVTGTGGGNTEAFF
d_call: TRBD1
j_call: TRBJ1-1
v_call: TRBV11-3
clone_size: -

cdr3_nt: TGTGCCAGCAGCAAAGGCAGGACCTCTTACAATGAGCAGTTCTTC
cdr3_aa: CASSKGRTSYNEQFF
d_call: -
j_call: TRBJ2-1
v_call: TRBV21-1
clone_size: few

cdr3_nt: TGTGCCAACAGCTTAGGATGGGACAGGTTCTACGAGCAGGACTTC
cdr3_aa: CANSLGWDRFYEQDF
d_call: TRBD1
j_call: TRBJ2-7
v_call: TRBV7-2
clone_size: -

cdr3_nt: TGTGCCAGCAGCTTATATCAGGGAATCGCCAAAAACATTCAGTACTTC
cdr3_aa: CASSLYQGIAKNIQYF
d_call: -
j_call: TRBJ2-4
v_call: TRBV7-8
clone_size: -

cdr3_nt: TGCAGCGTTGAAGTCTTAGTAAAGTACTTC
cdr3_aa: CSVEVLVKYF
d_call: -
j_call: TRBJ2-5
v_call: TRBV29-1
clone_size: many